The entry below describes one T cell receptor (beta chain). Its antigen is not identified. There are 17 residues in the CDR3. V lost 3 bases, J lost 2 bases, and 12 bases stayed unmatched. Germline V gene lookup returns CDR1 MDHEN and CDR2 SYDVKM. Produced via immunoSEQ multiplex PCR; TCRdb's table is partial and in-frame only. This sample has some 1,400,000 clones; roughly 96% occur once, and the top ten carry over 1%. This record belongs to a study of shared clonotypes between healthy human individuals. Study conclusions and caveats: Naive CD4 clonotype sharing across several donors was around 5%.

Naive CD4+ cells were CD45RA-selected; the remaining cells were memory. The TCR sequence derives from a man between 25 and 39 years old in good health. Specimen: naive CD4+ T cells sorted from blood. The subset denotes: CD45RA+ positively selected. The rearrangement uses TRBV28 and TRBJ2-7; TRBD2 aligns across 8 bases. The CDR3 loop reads CASSFRGRPPSTYEQYF. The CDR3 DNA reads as TGTGCCAGCAGTTTCCGCGGGAGGCCCCCTTCCACCTACGAGCAGTACTTC.